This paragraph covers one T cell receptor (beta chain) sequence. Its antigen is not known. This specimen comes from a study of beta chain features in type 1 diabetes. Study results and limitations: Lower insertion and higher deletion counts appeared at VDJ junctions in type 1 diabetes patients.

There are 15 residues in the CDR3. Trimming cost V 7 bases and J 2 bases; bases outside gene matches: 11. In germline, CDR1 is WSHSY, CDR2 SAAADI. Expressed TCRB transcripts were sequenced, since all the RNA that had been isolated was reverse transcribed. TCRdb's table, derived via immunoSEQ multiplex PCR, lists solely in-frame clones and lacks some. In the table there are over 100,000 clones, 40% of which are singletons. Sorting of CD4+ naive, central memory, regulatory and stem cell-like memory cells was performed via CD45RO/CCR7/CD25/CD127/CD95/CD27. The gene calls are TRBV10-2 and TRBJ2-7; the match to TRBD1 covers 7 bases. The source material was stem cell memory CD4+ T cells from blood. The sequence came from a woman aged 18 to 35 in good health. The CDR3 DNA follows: TGCGCCAGCACCTCTTCGACAGGGCTCCCCTACGAGCAGTACTTC. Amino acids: CASTSSTGLPYEQYF.